The 12 T cell receptor beta chains listed next were all sequenced from one sample in a study of T cell responses to AZD1222 COVID-19 vaccine. Method: immunoSEQ multiplex PCR; TCRdb's copy keeps in-frame clones and lacks some. The data show over 150,000 clones, approximately 94% seen once. The starting material was peripheral blood, obtained 28 days after the second AZD1222 dose. The receptors stem from an adult who received the AZD1222 COVID-19 vaccine.

This clone was seen a single time. The chain couples TRBV11-2 to TRBJ1-6; 7 bases map to TRBD1. V dropped 4 bases and J dropped 9; count of bases not matched to a gene: 9. This CDR3 has 15 amino acids. The germline V gene has CDR1 SGHAT and CDR2 FQNNGV. CDR3 amino acids: CASSSSTGSISPLHF. The CDR3 DNA reads TGTGCCAGCAGCTCCTCGACAGGGTCAATTTCACCCCTCCACTTT.

The chain links TRBV2 to TRBJ1-1; D not certain. With 6 bases removed from V and 7 bases from J, the gap between germline ends came to 21 bases. There are 15 residues in the CDR3. Germline values: CDR1 SNHLY, CDR2 FYNNEI. The CDR3 nucleotides read TGTGCCAGCAGGGGAATTTTAGGACGCAGCGGTGAAGCTTTCTTT. Residues: CASRGILGRSGEAFF.

This chain joins TRBV7-9 and TRBJ1-2; D is perhaps TRBD1 (5 bases). Trimming took 5 bases from V and 8 from J, leaving 15 bases between them. The CDR3 extends over 13 amino acids. Germline V gene lookup returns CDR1 SEHNR and CDR2 FQNEAQ (reference sequence). DNA of the CDR3: TGTGCCAGCAGCGGTCGGGGCCGGGAAGGCTACACCTTC. Amino acid sequence: CASSGRGREGYTF.

The chain links TRBV2 to TRBJ1-4, with 7 bases that match TRBD1. The V and J ends lost 3 bases and 3 bases, in that order; junction bases with no gene match: 4. The germline V gene has CDR1 SNHLY and CDR2 FYNNEI. CDR3 size: 15 residues. The CDR3 DNA is TGTGCCAGCAGTGATTCAGGACAGGCTAATGAAAAACTGTTTTTT. Its translation is CASSDSGQANEKLFF. The full variable domain, its missing parts supplied by reference TRBV2 and TRBJ1-4, is EPEVTQTPSHQVTQMGQEVILRCVPISNHLYFYWYRQILGQKVEFLVSFYNNEISEKSEIFDDQFSVERPDGSNFTLKIRSTKLEDSAMYFCASSDSGQANEKLFFGSGTQLSVL.

This sequence joins TRBV2 and TRBJ1-1; no definite D call. Trimming left V 1 base short and J 7 bases short, with 4 bases between. CDR1 SNHLY and CDR2 FYNNEI come from the germline V gene. The CDR3 sequence is 11 residues long. The CDR3 sequence is CASSEGGEAFF. The CDR3 DNA reads as TGTGCCAGCAGTGAAGGGGGTGAAGCTTTCTTT.

V is TRBV14 and J is TRBJ2-2; D may correspond to TRBD1 or TRBD2 (5 bases each). The CDR3 is 13 residues long. The V end lost 5 bases, the J end lost 4 bases, and 8 bases lay between the germline ends. The V gene's germline CDR1 is SGHDN and CDR2 FVKESK. The CDR3 bases are TGTGCCAGCAGCTGGGACCGCACCGGGGAGCTGTTTTTT. Translated, it gives CASSWDRTGELFF. Full variable domain (missing parts from reference TRBV14 and TRBJ2-2): EAGVTQFPSHSVIEKGQTVTLRCDPISGHDNLYWYRRVMGKEIKFLLHFVKESKQDESGMPNNRFLAERTGGTYSTLKVQPAELEDSGVYFCASSWDRTGELFFGEGSRLTVL.

The chain links TRBV27 to TRBJ2-5, with D possibly TRBD1 on 5 matching bases. V was trimmed by 6 bases and J by 5 bases, leaving 16 bases between them. The CDR3 spans 14 residues. Germline CDR1 and CDR2: MNHEY and SMNVEV (reference sequence). The CDR3 region has the DNA TGTGCCAGCAGCGTTGACGACAGAGAGGAGACCCAGTACTTC. Translating gives CASSVDDREETQYF.

The gene calls are TRBV6-5 and TRBJ1-5; D is ambiguous. Trimming pared 0 bases from V and 8 bases from J, leaving 11 bases between. This CDR3 has 14 residues. Germline CDR1 reads MNHEY; CDR2 reads SVGAGI. The CDR3 sequence is CASSYSGESEPQHF. In nucleotides, the CDR3 is TGTGCCAGCAGTTACTCTGGGGAAAGCGAGCCCCAGCATTTT.

This sequence joins TRBV7-9 and TRBJ2-7; 8 positions match TRBD1. V was pared by 0 bases and J by 9 bases, with 10 bases of the junction left unmatched. The CDR3 has 15 amino acids. Per germline, CDR1 SEHNR and CDR2 FQNEAQ (reference sequence). This CDR3 is CASSLAEAGGSVQYF. For the CDR3, the DNA is TGTGCCAGCAGCTTAGCGGAGGCAGGGGGCTCGGTGCAGTACTTC.

CDR3 residues: CASSPGGGFYGYTF. The DNA of the CDR3 is TGTGCCAGTAGCCCCGGGGGAGGGTTCTATGGCTACACCTTC. V gene TRBV19 combines with J gene TRBJ1-2; TRBD1 is a possible D gene (5 bases). V dropped 6 bases and J dropped 4 bases, with 15 bases sitting between them. This CDR3 comprises 14 residues. Germline V CDR1 and CDR2: LNHDA, SQIVND (reference sequence).

The chain is built from TRBV9 and TRBJ1-3, with D unclear. The germline V and J ends were trimmed by 7 bases and 2 bases, with 4 bases remaining between them. The germline V gene has CDR1 SGDLS and CDR2 YYNGEE. The CDR3 covers 11 residues. The CDR3: CASGTGNTIYF. CDR3 in DNA: TGTGCCAGCGGAACTGGAAACACCATATATTTT.

The count of this clone is one. V is TRBV29-1 and J is TRBJ1-2; D not resolved. Trimming removed 3 bases at V and 8 bases at J, with 16 bases between. Germline-derived CDR1 and CDR2 are SQVTM and ANQGSEA. The CDR3 totals 13 residues. The CDR3 DNA reads as TGCAGCGTTGACCTCGGGTCCCGAGGGGGCTACACCTTC. It is translated as CSVDLGSRGGYTF.